This entry lists 25 T cell receptor beta chains sequenced from one sample in a study of T-cell memory formation after mild COVID-19 (dated by TCRdb to the early 2020s). The protocol used for the library was 5' RACE. The instrument given in TCRdb is Illumina NovaSeq 6000. In TCRdb, the public reads were trimmed at Q25 with fastp and aligned with MiXCR, with productive beta chains retained. Rows matching on CDR3 protein sequence are summarized as one entry with the most common DNA and genes. This sample has 400,000 or so distinct CDR3 sequences in its table, and 15% to 25% of those were observed once. Jointly, the top ten make up about 8.8% of the sample. Specimen: PBMCs or a T cell subset sorted from them (not recorded which). These receptors came from an adult woman who had mild COVID-19 (a few samples of this study predate the infection). The sample titles of this study are shuffled in the database, so cell type and time point are left out; the donor was told from shared clones.

The CDR3: CASSLSAGGLNTEAFF. CDR3 in DNA: TGTGCCAGCAGTCTTAGTGCAGGGGGCCTGAACACTGAAGCTTTCTTT. This rearrangement joins TRBV27 to TRBJ1-1; TRBD1 matches 8 bases. This CDR3 comprises 16 residues. CDR1 MNHEY and CDR2 SMNVEV come from the germline V gene (reference sequence). The trim removed 5 bases at V and 0 bases at J, leaving 8 bases unmatched.

This clonotype was observed a few times. The chain carries TRBV20-1 and TRBJ2-3; D possibly uses TRBD1 or TRBD2 (5 bases each). The CDR3 loop spans 17 amino acids. Trimming shortened V by 3 bases and J by 5 bases, and 24 bases separated the two germline ends. CDR1 is DFQATT and CDR2 is SNEGSKA in the germline V gene (reference sequence). The chain's CDR3 is CSARRMGWGPEGDTQYF. DNA of the CDR3: TGCAGTGCTAGGCGGATGGGGTGGGGACCCGAAGGAGATACGCAGTATTTT.

The chain combines TRBV7-8 with TRBJ2-3; possibly TRBD2 for D (5 bases). CDR3 size: 15 residues. CDR1 and CDR2 (germline): SGHVS, FQNEAQ. The ends were cut back, 5 bases at V and 6 bases at J, with 18 bases in the middle. CDR3 sequence: CASSLRDPSGDTQYF. The DNA of the CDR3 is TGTGCCAGCAGCCTTCGGGATCCCTCGGGCGATACGCAGTATTTT. The variable domain in full, with the rest retrieved from reference TRBV7-8 and TRBJ2-3, is GAGVSQSPRYKVAKRGQDVALRCDPISGHVSLFWYQQALGQGPEFLTYFQNEAQLDKSGLPSDRFFAERPEGSVSTLKIQRTQQEDSAVYLCASSLRDPSGDTQYFGPGTRLTVL.

This clonotype was detected a few times. V usage is TRBV6-2 or TRBV6-3 and J usage is TRBJ2-1, with D perhaps given as TRBD1 or TRBD2 (5 bases each). This CDR3 comprises 12 residues. Germline V CDR1 and CDR2: MNHEY, SVGEGT. V gave up 8 bases and J gave up 10 bases, with 15 bases separating them. In DNA form, the CDR3 reads TGTGCCAGCGATGGGGGACCTACGGAGCAGTTCTTC. Translated: CASDGGPTEQFF.

V usage is TRBV7-6 and J usage is TRBJ2-1; TRBD2 matches 15 bases. Germline CDR1 SGHVS, CDR2 FNYEAQ. The CDR3 consists of 21 residues. V was clipped by 4 bases and J by 2 bases; unmatched bases: 15. The CDR3 DNA reads TGTGCCAGCAGCTCCCGTTTTGACCCAGGGACTAGCGGGAGGACCTACAATGAGCAGTTCTTC. It yields the protein CASSSRFDPGTSGRTYNEQFF.

This clonotype has just a few counts. The CDR3 spells CASRHGGSQETQYF. CDR3 nucleotide sequence: TGTGCCAGCAGACACGGGGGGTCACAAGAGACCCAGTACTTC. The rearrangement uses TRBV7-2 and TRBJ2-5; TRBD2 agrees at 7 bases. Germline CDR1 and CDR2: SGHTA and FQGNSA. Germline trimming cut 6 bases from V and 2 bases from J; bases unmatched to any gene: 6. CDR3 length: 14 amino acids. The complete variable domain, with remaining parts taken from reference TRBV7-2 and TRBJ2-5, reads GAGVSQSPSNKVTEKGKDVELRCDPISGHTALYWYRQSLGQGLEFLIYFQGNSAPDKSGLPSDRFSAERTGGSVSTLTIQRTQQEDSAVYLCASRHGGSQETQYFGPGTRLLVL.

The V gene is TRBV19, the J gene TRBJ2-3; D possibly corresponds to TRBD2 (5 bases). CDR1 LNHDA and CDR2 SQIVND come from the germline V gene (reference sequence). The V end lost 7 bases, the J end lost 2 bases, and 13 bases lay between the germline ends. This CDR3 has 14 residues. The CDR3 bases are TGTGCCAGTAACATCGGGGTCGTCACAGATACGCAGTATTTT. Protein product: CASNIGVVTDTQYF.

The chain links TRBV4-1 to TRBJ1-1; TRBD1 matches 9 bases. Germline V gene data show CDR1 as MGHRA and CDR2 as YSYEKL. This CDR3 region has 14 residues. Trimming removed 4 bases from V and 3 bases from J; junction bases left unmatched: 3. The DNA of the CDR3 is TGCGCCAGCAGCCGGGACAGGGTTTACACTGAAGCTTTCTTT. Its protein product is CASSRDRVYTEAFF.

The chain couples TRBV24-1 to TRBJ2-1; 14 bases are a match to TRBD2. The ends lost 7 bases at V and 8 bases at J; junction bases unmatched: 6. Germline V gives CDR1 KGHDR, CDR2 SFDVKD. The CDR3 spans 15 residues. For the CDR3, the DNA is TGTGCCACCAGGGAAGGGACTAGCGGGAGAGATGAGCAGTTCTTC. It specifies CATREGTSGRDEQFF.

This clonotype was seen a few times. The chain employs TRBV5-5 and TRBJ1-6; D not resolved. The CDR3 is 16 residues long. Trimming pared 0 bases from V and 8 bases from J, leaving 15 bases between. Germline CDR1 and CDR2: SGHKS and YYEKEE (reference sequence). This chain's CDR3 is CASSLDPANPYSPLHF. The CDR3 bases are TGTGCCAGCAGCTTGGATCCGGCCAACCCTTATTCACCCCTCCACTTT.

At least ten counts were recorded for this clonotype. A read error is possible here, since a much larger clone lies one base away. J is TRBJ2-3 and V is TRBV5-4; D gene ambiguous. The CDR3 covers 12 residues. The ends were cut back, 6 bases at V and 0 bases at J, with 5 bases in the middle. CDR1 is SGHNT, CDR2 YYREEE, per germline (reference sequence). The CDR3 sequence is CASTSSTDTQYF. DNA of the CDR3: TGTGCCAGCACCTCTAGCACAGATACGCAGTATTTT.

This clonotype was observed many times. This rearrangement joins TRBV7-2 to TRBJ2-1; a weak D match, TRBD1 (6 bases). The V end was cut by 5 bases, the J end by 0 bases, with 11 bases between. The germline CDR1 and CDR2 sequences are SGHTA and FQGNSA. There are 15 residues in the CDR3. The CDR3 region has the DNA TGTGCCAGCAGCCCCGTAGGGGGCTCCTACAATGAGCAGTTCTTC. Encoded protein: CASSPVGGSYNEQFF.

This sequence joins TRBV4-2 and TRBJ2-3; no clear D gene. Germline V lookup: CDR1 LGHNA, CDR2 YNFKEQ. V was shortened by 0 bases and J by 2 bases, with 12 bases between the two germline ends. This CDR3 comprises 16 residues. CDR3 sequence reads: CASSQDSAHFTDTQYF. Written as DNA, the CDR3 is TGTGCCAGCAGCCAAGATTCGGCACACTTCACAGATACGCAGTATTTT.

This sequence joins TRBV9 and TRBJ2-3; maybe TRBD2 (6 bases). Looked up from germline, CDR1 is SGDLS and CDR2 is YYNGEE. V was cut by 1 base and J by 4 bases, with 13 bases left in between. The CDR3 extends over 15 amino acids. CDR3 amino acids: CASSVSGPGADTQYF. Here the CDR3 DNA reads TGTGCCAGCAGCGTAAGTGGACCGGGGGCAGATACGCAGTATTTT. Looking up the rest from reference TRBV9 and TRBJ2-3 gives the full variable domain: DSGVTQTPKHLITATGQRVTLRCSPRSGDLSVYWYQQSLDQGLQFLIQYYNGEERAKGNILERFSAQQFPDLHSELNLSSLELGDSALYFCASSVSGPGADTQYFGPGTRLTVL.

The chain couples TRBV7-9 to TRBJ2-1; D possibly matches TRBD1 or TRBD2 (6 bases each). Germline V gene sequence: CDR1 SEHNR, CDR2 FQNEAQ (reference sequence). The CDR3 totals 14 residues. V dropped 3 bases and J dropped 8 bases, with 14 bases sitting between them. CDR3 sequence (DNA): TGTGCCAGCAGCTTGGGACCAAGGGGGGATGAGCAGTTCTTC. Translation: CASSLGPRGDEQFF. Full variable domain (remainder filled in from reference TRBV7-9 and TRBJ2-1): DTGVSQNPRHKITKRGQNVTFRCDPISEHNRLYWYRQTLGQGPEFLTYFQNEAQLEKSRLLSDRFSAERPKGSFSTLEIQRTEQGDSAMYLCASSLGPRGDEQFFGPGTRLTVL.

The sample holds a few counts of this clonotype. This rearrangement joins TRBV5-1 to TRBJ1-4, with D possibly matching TRBD1 (6 bases). Germline V gene data show CDR1 as SGHRS and CDR2 as YFSETQ. Trimming took 2 bases from V and 7 from J, leaving 12 bases between them. The CDR3 length is 14 residues. CDR3 nucleotide sequence: TGCGCCAGCAGCTTTGACAGGATGGGTGAAAAACTGTTTTTT. This codes for CASSFDRMGEKLFF. Complete variable domain (other parts from reference TRBV5-1 and TRBJ1-4): KAGVTQTPRYLIKTRGQQVTLSCSPISGHRSVSWYQQTPGQGLQFLFEYFSETQRNKGNFPGRFSGRQFSNSRSEMNVSTLELGDSALYLCASSFDRMGEKLFFGSGTQLSVL.

This clonotype was seen ten or more times. The V and J genes are TRBV6-5 and TRBJ2-1; TRBD1 matches 8 bases. Germline V CDR1 and CDR2: MNHEY, SVGAGI. The CDR3 consists of 16 residues. J was trimmed by 9 bases and V by 0 bases; bases with no gene match: 10. The CDR3 bases are TGTGCCAGCAGTTACTCCGGCCAGGGGGCATCGGCTGAGCAGTTCTTC. It codes for CASSYSGQGASAEQFF.

The chain is built from TRBV3-1 and TRBJ1-1, with D possibly matching TRBD1 (5 bases). The germline V gene has CDR1 LGHDT and CDR2 YNNKEL (reference sequence). Trimming removed 3 bases at V and 1 base at J, with 9 bases between. This CDR3 is built from 14 residues. CDR3 in amino acids: CASSHAQGNTEAFF. The CDR3 nucleotides are TGTGCCAGCAGCCACGCCCAGGGGAACACTGAAGCTTTCTTT.

The chain recombines TRBV6-5 with TRBJ2-6; no reliable D call. CDR3 length: 17 amino acids. Germline values: CDR1 MNHEY, CDR2 SVGAGI. Between the trimmed V and J ends, which lost 0 bases and 0 bases, there was a span of 9 bases. Written as DNA, the CDR3 is TGTGCCAGCAGTTACTCGTCCCGGACCTCTGGGGCCAACGTCCTGACTTTC. Amino acids: CASSYSSRTSGANVLTF.

In its sample, this clonotype was seen a few times. This chain joins TRBV6-6 and TRBJ2-1; tentatively, D is TRBD2 (5 bases). The germline gives CDR1 MNHNY, CDR2 SVGAGI (reference sequence). The CDR3 length is 15 residues. V shed 6 bases and J shed 5 bases, with 17 bases lying between them. The CDR3 DNA follows: TGTGCCAGCAGGCCCGCGCTAGCAGGCAACAATGAGCAGTTCTTC. Amino acids: CASRPALAGNNEQFF.

This clonotype has a handful of counts. The chain is built from TRBV20-1 and TRBJ2-7; the D gene is possibly TRBD1 (6 bases). With 0 bases removed from V and 4 bases from J, the gap between germline ends came to 25 bases. This CDR3 spans 18 amino acids. In germline, CDR1 is DFQATT, CDR2 SNEGSKA (reference sequence). CDR3 sequence reads: CSARDPFLVRSRGYEQYF. For the CDR3, the DNA is TGCAGTGCTAGAGATCCCTTCTTGGTTCGGAGCAGGGGTTACGAGCAGTACTTC.

This chain uses TRBV6-1 with TRBJ2-7; 8 positions match TRBD2. Germline loops: CDR1 MNHNS, CDR2 SASEGT. The CDR3 is 15 residues long. After removal of 6 bases from V and 2 bases from J, the junction contained 9 bases not matched to a gene. The CDR3 DNA sequence: TGTGCCAGCAGGTCGGGGAGCGGGGGAACCTACGAGCAGTACTTC. This codes for CASRSGSGGTYEQYF.

This rearrangement joins TRBV4-1 to TRBJ1-4; TRBD1 matches 7 bases. CDR1 is MGHRA and CDR2 is YSYEKL in the germline V gene. V lost 1 base, J lost 7 bases, and 9 bases stayed unmatched. CDR3 length: 16 amino acids. The CDR3 loop is CASSQALTGLGEKLFF. The DNA for the CDR3 is TGCGCCAGCAGCCAAGCCTTGACAGGGCTTGGTGAAAAACTGTTTTTT.

The J gene is TRBJ2-7, the V gene TRBV7-9; D call uncertain. V lost 1 base and J lost 4, with 8 bases in between. Germline loops: CDR1 SEHNR, CDR2 FQNEAQ (reference sequence). CDR3 length: 13 residues. CDR3 loop: CASSLDRWYEQYF. The CDR3 region has the DNA TGTGCCAGCAGCTTAGACAGATGGTACGAGCAGTACTTC.

V and J are TRBV6-5 and TRBJ1-2; possibly TRBD1 for D (5 bases). V was cut by 2 bases and J by 4 bases, with 11 bases left in between. CDR1 MNHEY and CDR2 SVGAGI come from the germline V gene. The CDR3 loop spans 14 amino acids. This chain's CDR3 is CASSYRGGFYGYTF. The CDR3 DNA reads TGTGCCAGCAGTTACCGCGGGGGATTCTATGGCTACACCTTC.